Below, 2 T cell receptor beta chains from the same sample are listed, as sequenced in a study of blood T cell repertoires in COVID-19. Profiled with immunoSEQ multiplex PCR; TCRdb holds only in-frame clones, not every one. The table has over 30,000 clones, roughly 86% seen once. The sample was peripheral blood. Receptors originate from an older man with active or convalescent COVID-19.

Here the CDR3 reads CASSLGPSGNGEQYF. The CDR3 nucleotides are TGTGCCAGCAGCTTAGGTCCTAGCGGGAACGGGGAGCAGTACTTC. The chain employs TRBV7-9 and TRBJ2-7; 9 nucleotides match TRBD2. Germline CDR1 SEHNR, CDR2 FQNEAQ (reference sequence). Germline trimming cut 1 base from V and 7 bases from J; bases unmatched to any gene: 8. This CDR3 has 15 residues.

The V and J genes are TRBV7-8 and TRBJ2-1; TRBD2 might be the D (5 bases). CDR1 and CDR2 (germline): SGHVS, FQNEAQ. This CDR3 comprises 13 residues. V was cut by 8 bases and J by 8 bases, with 16 bases left in between. The CDR3 nucleotides read TGTGCCAGCTACGGGGTCCCGGAGTATGAGCAGTTCTTC. Translation gives CASYGVPEYEQFF.